The T cell receptor (beta chain) under discussion was sequenced for a study of OX40 agonist ivuxolimab in advanced cancers. Here immunoSEQ multiplex PCR was the method, and the copy in TCRdb shows in-frame clones only, minus some. Of fewer than 65,000 clones listed, about 80% were seen once; the top ten hold about 3.8%. V shed 5 bases and J shed 6 bases, with 13 bases lying between them. The CDR3 is 13 amino acids. From germline, CDR1 is SGHAT and CDR2 FQNNGV. The clonotype comes from an adult with an advanced solid tumor such as melanoma, head and neck, liver or kidney cancer. V is TRBV11-2 and J is TRBJ1-2; a weak D match, TRBD1 (5 bases). This sample comprised CD4+ or CD8+ T cells sorted from blood, obtained in a trial of the OX40 agonist ivuxolimab. The CDR3 region has the DNA TGTGCCAGCAGCCTGTCAGGGTATCATGGCTACACCTTC. Amino acid sequence: CASSLSGYHGYTF.